Below are 15 T cell receptor beta chains sequenced from a single sample in a study of blood T cell repertoires in COVID-19. The table came from immunoSEQ multiplex PCR; TCRdb's copy has only in-frame clones and leaves some out. The sample lists some 260,000 clones, about 87% occurring once. Sequenced input: peripheral blood. The receptors here all came from a woman between 25 and 40 years old with COVID-19, enrolled during active disease.

The J gene is TRBJ1-1, the V gene TRBV25-1; a possible D gene is TRBD1 (5 bases). The length of the CDR3 is 13 residues. Looked up from germline, CDR1 is MGHDK and CDR2 is SYGVNS. V dropped 2 bases and J dropped 8 bases, with 12 bases sitting between them. The CDR3 bases are TGTGCCAGCAGTGAACCAGGGTTCTCGGAAGCTTTCTTT. This translates into CASSEPGFSEAFF. The complete variable domain, with remaining parts taken from reference TRBV25-1 and TRBJ1-1, reads EADIYQTPRYLVIGTGKKITLECSQTMGHDKMYWYQQDPGMELHLIHYSYGVNSTEKGDLSSESTVSRIRTEHFPLTLESARPSHTSQYLCASSEPGFSEAFFGQGTRLTVV.

The chain employs TRBV6-2 or TRBV6-3 and TRBJ2-7, with D possibly TRBD1 on 6 matching bases. The CDR3 extends over 15 amino acids. Looked up from germline, CDR1 is MNHEY and CDR2 is SVGEGT. V dropped 2 bases and J dropped 2 bases, with 13 bases sitting between them. The CDR3 DNA reads as TGTGCCAGCAGTTACATGGGGGCGATAGCCTACGAGCAGTACTTC. The encoded protein is CASSYMGAIAYEQYF.

The chain joins TRBV6-2 or TRBV6-3 to TRBJ2-3; 8 bases are a match to TRBD2. V was pared by 2 bases and J by 0 bases, with 7 bases of the junction left unmatched. The CDR3 is made up of 17 amino acids. Germline values: CDR1 MNHEY, CDR2 SVGEGT. The CDR3 DNA is TGTGCCAGCAGTTACCCAACTAGCGGCCATAGCACAGATACGCAGTATTTT. Translating gives CASSYPTSGHSTDTQYF.

The J gene is TRBJ2-7, the V gene TRBV19, with D tentatively TRBD2 (6 bases). Per germline, CDR1 LNHDA and CDR2 SQIVND (reference sequence). Trimming took 5 bases from V and 2 from J, leaving 16 bases between them. The CDR3 totals 15 residues. Here the CDR3 DNA reads TGTGCCAGTAGTCCCGAGGGACTCCCAGCCTACGAGCAGTACTTC. Translation: CASSPEGLPAYEQYF. Looking up the rest from reference TRBV19 and TRBJ2-7 gives the full variable domain: DGGITQSPKYLFRKEGQNVTLSCEQNLNHDAMYWYRQDPGQGLRLIYYSQIVNDFQKGDIAEGYSVSREKKESFPLTVTSAQKNPTAFYLCASSPEGLPAYEQYFGPGTRLTVT.

The chain couples TRBV23-1 to TRBJ2-3, with D perhaps TRBD1 (5 bases). TRBV23-1 is annotated as an ORF whose role is uncertain. The CDR3 consists of 15 residues. Trimming took 4 bases from V and 1 from J, leaving 12 bases between them. The CDR3 is CASSRDSLGTDTQYF. As DNA, the CDR3 is TGCGCCAGCAGTCGAGACAGTTTGGGCACAGATACGCAGTATTTT.

The genes are TRBV29-1 and TRBJ2-7, with 7 nucleotides matching TRBD1. The germline CDR1 and CDR2 sequences are SQVTM and ANQGSEA. The V segment lost 6 bases and the J segment 6 bases; nucleotides outside the gene matches: 11. This CDR3 contains 13 residues. CDR3 bases: TGCAGCGTCAGCCAGGGACAGTCGGCCGAGCAGTACTTC. It is translated as CSVSQGQSAEQYF.

This clone was seen a handful of times. The genes are TRBV5-5 and TRBJ1-3; D remains unclear. The ends were cut back, 0 bases at V and 2 bases at J, with 3 bases in the middle. The CDR3 sequence is 13 residues long. Germline CDR1 is SGHKS and CDR2 is YYEKEE (reference sequence). CDR3 sequence: CASSLGAGNTIYF. The CDR3 bases are TGTGCCAGCAGCTTGGGCGCTGGAAACACCATATATTTT.

The chain carries TRBV5-4 and TRBJ1-1; 9 bases map to TRBD1. CDR1 and CDR2 from the germline V gene are SGHNT and YYREEE (reference sequence). This CDR3 contains 13 residues. V was pared by 4 bases and J by 6 bases, with 4 bases of the junction left unmatched. The CDR3 nucleotides read TGTGCCAGCAGCCGGACAGGGGCCCCTGAAGCTTTCTTT. This gives the protein CASSRTGAPEAFF.

CDR3 residues: CASSSAGGRSVQPQHF. The CDR3 DNA sequence: TGTGCCAGCAGTTCAGCCGGCGGTAGGAGTGTTCAGCCCCAGCATTTT. The genes are TRBV6-2 or TRBV6-3 and TRBJ1-5, with D uncertain. V was clipped by 4 bases and J by 6 bases, with 19 bases between them. The CDR3 totals 16 residues. The germline V gene encodes CDR1 MNHEY and CDR2 SVGEGT.

The chain couples TRBV4-3 to TRBJ1-6, with D possibly TRBD1 on 6 matching bases. The V end was cut by 0 bases, the J end by 0 bases, with 18 bases between. CDR3 length equals 20 residues. In germline, CDR1 is LGHNA, CDR2 YSLEER. CDR3 nucleotide sequence: TGCGCCAGCAGCCAAGAGTTTACGGACAGAACGAGCTCCTATAATTCACCCCTCCACTTT. This sequence encodes CASSQEFTDRTSSYNSPLHF.

The chain links TRBV19 to TRBJ2-2, with D possibly being TRBD1 (7 bases). CDR3 length: 16 residues. Germline lookup yields CDR1 LNHDA and CDR2 SQIVND (reference sequence). The V end lost 5 bases, the J end lost 7 bases, and 20 bases lay between the germline ends. This CDR3 reads CASSSPRRGPHGELFF. Written as DNA, the CDR3 is TGTGCCAGTAGTTCGCCCCGGAGGGGGCCTCACGGGGAGCTGTTTTTT.

The table lists this clone with a count of one. V and J are TRBV12-5 and TRBJ2-5, with 7 nucleotides matching TRBD1. The CDR3 runs 16 residues. Germline CDR1 reads LGHNT; CDR2 reads FRNRAP. The junction had 8 bases not matched to a gene; V was cut back by 0 bases and J by 4 bases. In DNA form, the CDR3 reads TGTGCTAGTGGTTTGGTAGGGACAGCCCACCTAGAGACCCAGTACTTC. Its translation is CASGLVGTAHLETQYF.

This clone was observed a single time. V gene TRBV5-1 combines with J gene TRBJ2-2; 11 nucleotides match TRBD2. Germline CDR1 is SGHRS and CDR2 is YFSETQ. The V gene end was trimmed by 4 bases and the J gene end by 5 bases; junction bases not matched to a gene: 4. The CDR3 extends over 15 amino acids. CDR3 sequence (DNA): TGCGCCAGCAGCCTGACTAGCGGGAAAACCGGGGAGCTGTTTTTT. Translated: CASSLTSGKTGELFF.

V is TRBV25-1 and J is TRBJ1-2, with a tentative D call TRBD1 (6 bases). V was cut by 3 bases and J by 4 bases, with 24 bases left in between. Germline values: CDR1 MGHDK, CDR2 SYGVNS. This CDR3 has 18 residues. This CDR3 is CASSDSDSPFDLLYGYTF. The CDR3, as DNA: TGTGCCAGCAGTGACTCGGACAGCCCCTTTGACTTGCTCTATGGCTACACCTTC.

The genes are TRBV28 and TRBJ1-2; no clear D gene. The CDR3 loop spans 17 amino acids. Trimming took off 4 bases at V and 1 base at J, with 19 bases between the two ends. Germline V gives CDR1 MDHEN, CDR2 SYDVKM. The CDR3 DNA sequence: TGTGCCAGCAGTTCGCCCCCGGACTTAGGACTTAACTATGGCTACACCTTC. Translating gives CASSSPPDLGLNYGYTF.